This record looks at one T cell receptor (beta chain) sequence and its context. The repertoire was sequenced with immunoSEQ multiplex PCR; TCRdb's copy has only in-frame clones and lacks some. This table has some 66,000 clones, about 85% appearing once. With 11 bases clipped from V and 2 bases from J, the junction kept 8 bases outside the gene matches. This CDR3 has 13 residues. In germline, CDR1 is LNHDA, CDR2 SQIVND (reference sequence). These data belong to a study of radiotherapy plus CTLA-4 blockade in lung cancer. The sequence was obtained from a human donor with non-small cell lung cancer who had a partial response to radiotherapy plus ipilimumab. The starting material was peripheral blood, obtained from a patient treated with radiotherapy plus ipilimumab. This sequence joins TRBV19 and TRBJ2-5; 7 bases align to TRBD1. This CDR3 is CACQRGHQETQYF. The CDR3 bases are TGTGCCTGTCAGAGGGGGCATCAAGAGACCCAGTACTTC.